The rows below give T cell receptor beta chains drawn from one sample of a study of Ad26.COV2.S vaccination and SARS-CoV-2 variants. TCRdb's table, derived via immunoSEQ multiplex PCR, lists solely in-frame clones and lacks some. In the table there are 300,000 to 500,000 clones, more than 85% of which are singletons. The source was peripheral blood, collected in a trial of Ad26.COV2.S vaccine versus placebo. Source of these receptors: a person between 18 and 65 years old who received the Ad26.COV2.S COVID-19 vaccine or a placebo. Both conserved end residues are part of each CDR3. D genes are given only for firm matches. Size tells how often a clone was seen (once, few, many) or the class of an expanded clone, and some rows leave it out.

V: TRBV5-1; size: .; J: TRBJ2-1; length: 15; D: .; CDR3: CASSLTGTSYNEQFF; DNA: TGCGCCAGCAGCCTAACCGGGACAAGCTACAATGAGCAGTTCTTC
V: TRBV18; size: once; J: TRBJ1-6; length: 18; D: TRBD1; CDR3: CASSPQRQGLGYNSPLHF; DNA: TGTGCCAGCTCACCACAAAGACAGGGGTTGGGCTATAATTCACCCCTCCACTTT
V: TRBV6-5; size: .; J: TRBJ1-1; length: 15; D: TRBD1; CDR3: CASNRGSGMNTEAFF; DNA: TGTGCCAGCAACAGGGGAAGCGGGATGAACACTGAAGCTTTCTTT
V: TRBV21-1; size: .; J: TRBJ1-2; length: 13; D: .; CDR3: CASSNGLNYGYTF; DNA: TGTGCCAGCAGCAACGGGCTGAACTATGGCTACACCTTC
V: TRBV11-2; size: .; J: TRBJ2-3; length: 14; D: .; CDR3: CASSPTGPTDTQYF; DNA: TGTGCCAGCAGCCCGACGGGACCCACAGATACGCAGTATTTT
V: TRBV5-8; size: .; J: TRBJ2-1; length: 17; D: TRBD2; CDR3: CASSFMDTGLAGSRQFF; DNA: TGTGCCAGCAGCTTTATGGACACGGGACTAGCGGGTTCACGACAGTTCTTC
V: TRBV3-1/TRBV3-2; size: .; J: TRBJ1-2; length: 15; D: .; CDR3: CASSQEVTGSPGYTF; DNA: TGTGCCAGCAGCCAAGAGGTTACAGGGTCACCCGGCTACACCTTC
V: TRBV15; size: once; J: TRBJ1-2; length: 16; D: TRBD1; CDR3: CATSRDPGTGAHGYTF; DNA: TGTGCCACCAGCAGGGACCCCGGGACAGGGGCCCATGGCTACACCTTC
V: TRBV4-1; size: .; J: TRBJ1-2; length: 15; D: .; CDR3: CASSQEAWTRVGYTF; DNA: TGCGCCAGCAGCCAAGAAGCTTGGACTCGAGTGGGCTACACCTTC
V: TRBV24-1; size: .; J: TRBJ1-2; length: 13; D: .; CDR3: CATSAGGTYGYTF; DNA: TGTGCCACCAGTGCGGGGGGAACCTATGGCTACACCTTC